These 3 T cell receptor beta chains originate from one sample sequenced in a study of technical replicates of blood from several donors. The method was immunoSEQ multiplex PCR; TCRdb's version includes in-frame clones alone and lacks a portion of them. This table has approximately 49,000 clones, about 94% appearing once. What was sequenced was PBMCs. These receptors were obtained from a human donor in good health. Some clones in this sample may be carry-over from other donors' samples.

CDR3: CASNGGSNQPQHF. The CDR3, as DNA: TGTGCCAGCAACGGAGGTAGCAATCAGCCCCAGCATTTT. J is TRBJ1-5 and V is TRBV7-9, with D hard to call. This CDR3 has 13 amino acids. Between the trimmed V and J ends, which lost 7 bases and 0 bases, there was a span of 7 bases. The V gene's germline CDR1 is SEHNR and CDR2 FQNEAQ (reference sequence). The whole variable domain, remainder taken from reference TRBV7-9 and TRBJ1-5, is DTGVSQNPRHKITKRGQNVTFRCDPISEHNRLYWYRQTLGQGPEFLTYFQNEAQLEKSRLLSDRFSAERPKGSFSTLEIQRTEQGDSAMYLCASNGGSNQPQHFGDGTRLSIL.

The gene calls are TRBV19 and TRBJ1-5; D not resolved. The CDR3 is made up of 15 amino acids. Trimming cost V 5 bases and J 3 bases, with 14 bases left between them. Germline CDR1 is LNHDA and CDR2 is SQIVND (reference sequence). CDR3 nucleotide sequence: TGTGCCAGTAGTGGCAGCTTGGGCGCCAATCAGCCCCAGCATTTT. Encoded protein: CASSGSLGANQPQHF.

The chain joins TRBV10-3 to TRBJ2-7, with D uncertain. Per the germline V gene, CDR1 is ENHRY and CDR2 is SYGVKD. The ends were cut back, 8 bases at V and 5 bases at J, with 10 bases in the middle. The length of the CDR3 is 11 residues. CDR3 coding DNA: TGTGCCATCGAGACAATTCACGAGCAGTACTTC. Amino acids: CAIETIHEQYF.